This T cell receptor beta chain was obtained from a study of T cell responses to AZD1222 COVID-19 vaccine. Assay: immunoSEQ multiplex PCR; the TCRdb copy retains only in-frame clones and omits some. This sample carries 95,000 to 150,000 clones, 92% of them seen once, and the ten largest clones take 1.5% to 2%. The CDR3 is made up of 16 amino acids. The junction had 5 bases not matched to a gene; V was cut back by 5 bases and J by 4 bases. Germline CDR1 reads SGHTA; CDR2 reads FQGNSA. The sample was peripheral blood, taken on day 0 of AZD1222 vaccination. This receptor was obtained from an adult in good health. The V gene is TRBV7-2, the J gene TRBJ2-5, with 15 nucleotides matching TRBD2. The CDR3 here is CASSPGLAGGRETQYF. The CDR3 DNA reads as TGTGCCAGCAGCCCTGGACTAGCGGGGGGGCGAGAGACCCAGTACTTC.